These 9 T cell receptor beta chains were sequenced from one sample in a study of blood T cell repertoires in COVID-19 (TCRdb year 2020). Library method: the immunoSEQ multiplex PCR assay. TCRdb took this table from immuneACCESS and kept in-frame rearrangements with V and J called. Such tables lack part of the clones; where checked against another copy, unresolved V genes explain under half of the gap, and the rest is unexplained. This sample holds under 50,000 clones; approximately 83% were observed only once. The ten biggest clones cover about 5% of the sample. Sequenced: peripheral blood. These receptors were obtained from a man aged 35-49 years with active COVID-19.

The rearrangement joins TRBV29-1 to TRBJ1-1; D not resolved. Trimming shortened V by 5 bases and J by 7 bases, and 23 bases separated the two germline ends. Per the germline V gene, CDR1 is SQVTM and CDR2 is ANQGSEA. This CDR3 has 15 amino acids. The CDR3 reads CSVSSVGSRQSEAFF. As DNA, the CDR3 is TGCAGCGTTTCTTCTGTGGGCTCCCGTCAGAGTGAAGCTTTCTTT.

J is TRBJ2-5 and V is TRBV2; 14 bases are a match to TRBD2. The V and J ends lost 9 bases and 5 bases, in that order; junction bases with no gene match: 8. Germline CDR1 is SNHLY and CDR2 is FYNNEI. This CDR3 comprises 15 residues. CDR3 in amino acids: CASSGLAGGAETQYF. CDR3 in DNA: TGTGCCAGTTCAGGACTAGCGGGAGGTGCGGAGACCCAGTACTTC.

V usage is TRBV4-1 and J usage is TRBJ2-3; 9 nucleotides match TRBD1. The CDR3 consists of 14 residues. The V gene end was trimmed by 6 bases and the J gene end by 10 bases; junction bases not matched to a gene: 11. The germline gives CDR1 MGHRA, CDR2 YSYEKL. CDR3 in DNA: TGCGCCAGCAGATCGGGGACAGGGAGATCGGCGCAGTATTTT. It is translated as CASRSGTGRSAQYF.

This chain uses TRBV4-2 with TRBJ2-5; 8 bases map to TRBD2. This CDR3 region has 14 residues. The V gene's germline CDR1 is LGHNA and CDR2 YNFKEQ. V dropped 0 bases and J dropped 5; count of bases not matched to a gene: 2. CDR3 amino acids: CASSQESSGETQYF. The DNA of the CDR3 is TGTGCCAGCAGCCAAGAGTCTAGCGGGGAGACCCAGTACTTC.

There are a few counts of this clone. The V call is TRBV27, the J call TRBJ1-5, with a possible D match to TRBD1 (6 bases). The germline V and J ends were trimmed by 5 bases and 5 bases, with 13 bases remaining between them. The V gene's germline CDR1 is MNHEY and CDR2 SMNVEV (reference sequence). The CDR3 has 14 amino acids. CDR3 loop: CASSPRTVHQPQHF. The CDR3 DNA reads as TGTGCCAGCAGTCCCCGGACAGTTCATCAGCCCCAGCATTTT.

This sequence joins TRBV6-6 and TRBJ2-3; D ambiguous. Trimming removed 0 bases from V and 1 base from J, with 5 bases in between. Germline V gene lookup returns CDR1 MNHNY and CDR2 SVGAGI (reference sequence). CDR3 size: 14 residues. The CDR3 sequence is CASSYSSRTDTQYF. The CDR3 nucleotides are TGTGCCAGCAGTTACTCGAGTCGCACAGATACGCAGTATTTT.

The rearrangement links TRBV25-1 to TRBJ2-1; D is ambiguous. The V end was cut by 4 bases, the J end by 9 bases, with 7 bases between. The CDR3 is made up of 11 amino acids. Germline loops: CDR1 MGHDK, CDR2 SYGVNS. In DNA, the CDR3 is TGTGCCAGCAGTGGTGACACTGAGCAGTTCTTC. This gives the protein CASSGDTEQFF.

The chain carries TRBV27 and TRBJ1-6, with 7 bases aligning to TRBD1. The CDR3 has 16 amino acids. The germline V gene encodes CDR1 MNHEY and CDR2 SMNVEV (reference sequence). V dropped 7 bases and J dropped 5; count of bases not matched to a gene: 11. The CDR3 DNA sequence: TGTGCCAGCACCCCAATATGGGACAGAGATAATTCACCCCTCCACTTT. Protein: CASTPIWDRDNSPLHF.

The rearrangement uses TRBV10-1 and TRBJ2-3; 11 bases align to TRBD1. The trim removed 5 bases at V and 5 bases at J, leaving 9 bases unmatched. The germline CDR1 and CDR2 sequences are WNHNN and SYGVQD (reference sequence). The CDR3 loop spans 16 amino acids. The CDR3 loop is CASSPAGQGALDTQYF. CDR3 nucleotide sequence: TGCGCCAGCAGTCCGGCCGGACAGGGGGCTCTAGATACGCAGTATTTT.